These 11 T cell receptor beta chains came from one sample sequenced in a study of shared clonotypes between healthy human individuals. Produced via immunoSEQ multiplex PCR; TCRdb's table is partial and in-frame only. The profile covers about 2.4 million clones, with approximately 93% appearing a single time and 0.36% taken by the ten largest. Sequencing was performed on naive CD4+ T cells from PBMCs. Subset in this sample: CD45RA+ positively selected. The receptor source for this set is a young man in good health. Some clones in this sample may be carry-over from other donors' samples.

The chain is built from TRBV6-1 and TRBJ2-7, with D possibly being TRBD2 (5 bases). Germline V CDR1 and CDR2: MNHNS, SASEGT. The germline V and J ends were trimmed by 4 bases and 2 bases, with 9 bases remaining between them. The CDR3 loop spans 13 amino acids. As DNA, the CDR3 is TGTGCCAGCAGTGCGGCGGGCCCCTACGAGCAGTACTTC. It specifies CASSAAGPYEQYF.

This clone has more than one count but fewer than ten. The gene calls are TRBV4-2 and TRBJ1-5; 9 bases match TRBD1. The V segment lost 1 base and the J segment 9 bases; nucleotides outside the gene matches: 4. Germline V gene lookup returns CDR1 LGHNA and CDR2 YNFKEQ. The length of the CDR3 is 14 residues. This chain's CDR3 is CASSQVPGQGPQHF. The CDR3 DNA reads TGTGCCAGCAGCCAAGTCCCGGGACAGGGGCCCCAGCATTTT.

This chain links TRBV7-3 with TRBJ1-2; no reliable D call. Per germline, CDR1 SGHTA and CDR2 FQGTGA. This CDR3 is built from 17 residues. V was pared by 5 bases and J by 8 bases, with 27 bases between. The CDR3 nucleotides read TGTGCCAGCAGCCCTGACCGGCAGCCCGGACGGGCGGAGGGCTACACCTTC. Protein product: CASSPDRQPGRAEGYTF.

This clone was counted only a few times. The chain recombines TRBV9 with TRBJ2-7; a possible D gene is TRBD1 (6 bases). Germline-derived CDR1 and CDR2 are SGDLS and YYNGEE. The CDR3 sequence is 14 residues long. Trimming removed 3 bases from V and 6 bases from J, with 16 bases in between. The DNA for the CDR3 is TGTGCCAGCAGCGGTACAGGGTCTACTGCCGAGCAGTACTTC. Translated: CASSGTGSTAEQYF. Full variable domain (outside the CDR3, taken from reference TRBV9 and TRBJ2-7): DSGVTQTPKHLITATGQRVTLRCSPRSGDLSVYWYQQSLDQGLQFLIQYYNGEERAKGNILERFSAQQFPDLHSELNLSSLELGDSALYFCASSGTGSTAEQYFGPGTRLTVT.

This clone was counted between two and nine times. This chain uses TRBV20-1 with TRBJ2-3; D remains ambiguous. Germline V gene data show CDR1 as DFQATT and CDR2 as SNEGSKA (reference sequence). The CDR3 has 11 amino acids. The germline V and J ends were trimmed by 0 bases and 5 bases, with 3 bases remaining between them. Here the CDR3 DNA reads TGCAGTGCTAGAGATAAAGATACGCAGTATTTT. Its translation: CSARDKDTQYF.

This chain connects TRBV5-1 to TRBJ2-5; TRBD2 matches 10 bases. Germline trimming cut 4 bases from V and 2 bases from J; bases unmatched to any gene: 8. The CDR3 totals 16 residues. Per the germline V gene, CDR1 is SGHRS and CDR2 is YFSETQ. The CDR3 DNA reads as TGCGCCAGCAGCCCCCAGGCACTAGCGGGACAAGAGACCCAGTACTTC. This gives the protein CASSPQALAGQETQYF.

The genes are TRBV6-5 and TRBJ2-4, with 7 bases fitting TRBD2. The germline CDR1 and CDR2 sequences are MNHEY and SVGAGI. This CDR3 region has 14 residues. Unmatched junction bases numbered 1, after V lost 2 bases and J lost 3 bases. The CDR3 nucleotides read TGTGCCAGCAGTTACCGGGACTACAAAAACATTCAGTACTTC. Amino acid sequence: CASSYRDYKNIQYF.

On this clone itself: This specimen includes other DNA sequences encoding the same CDR3. The genes are TRBV28 and TRBJ2-2; no clear D gene. V gave up 1 base and J gave up 6 bases, with 6 bases separating them. This CDR3 is built from 13 residues. Germline CDR1 is MDHEN and CDR2 is SYDVKM. The CDR3 loop is CASSLLASGELFF. For the CDR3, the DNA is TGTGCCAGCAGTTTATTGGCTTCCGGGGAGCTGTTTTTT.

CDR3 DNA: TGTGCCAGCAGCTTGGACGGGAGACATACCACTGAAGCTTTCTTT. Protein product: CASSLDGRHTTEAFF. The rearrangement links TRBV5-5 to TRBJ1-1, with unresolved D. There are 15 residues in the CDR3. Trimming removed 0 bases at V and 4 bases at J, with 13 bases between. Germline CDR1 SGHKS, CDR2 YYEKEE (reference sequence).

V and J are TRBV30 and TRBJ2-1; TRBD2 matches at 12 bases. This CDR3 contains 14 residues. Germline V gene sequence: CDR1 GTSNPN, CDR2 SVGIG (reference sequence). With 3 bases clipped from V and 7 bases from J, the junction kept 4 bases outside the gene matches. The CDR3 is CAWRPGLAGNEQFF. CDR3 in DNA: TGTGCCTGGAGGCCGGGACTAGCGGGTAATGAGCAGTTCTTC.

V usage is TRBV2 and J usage is TRBJ2-4; 7 bases map to TRBD1. The CDR3 length is 12 residues. V lost 4 bases, J lost 15 bases, and 9 bases stayed unmatched. Germline CDR1 SNHLY, CDR2 FYNNEI. The CDR3 DNA sequence: TGTGCCAGCAGTGGGGACGGACAGGTGGGGTACTTC. As protein: CASSGDGQVGYF.